Given below is one T cell receptor beta chain in context. Its antigen is not known. This entry is derived from a study of a mutant IDH1 vaccine in newly diagnosed glioma. Study background: Treated patients had a mean age of about 37 years and a sex split that was approximately 62% male and 37.5% female.

The germline V gene has CDR1 SGHRS and CDR2 YFSETQ. Trimming took 0 bases from V and 12 from J, leaving 13 bases between them. CDR3 size: 12 residues. This sample's time point: week 47, end of study. In the vaccine, a single dose held 300 ug of the mutant IDH1 20-mer peptide, along with topical imiquimod. Donor diagnoses consisted of new WHO grade 3 or 4 IDH1-mutant, ATRX-lost astrocytomas. Here immunoSEQ multiplex PCR was the method, and the copy in TCRdb shows in-frame clones only, minus some. The data contain roughly 35,000 clones, 60% to 75% of them singletons. This material consisted of PBMCs, taken from a glioma patient whose treatment included an IDH1 peptide vaccine. The sequence was obtained from a man aged 40-50 years with glioma. This rearrangement joins TRBV5-1 to TRBJ2-7; no reliable D call. This CDR3 is CASSLVPEDTYF. The CDR3 DNA reads TGCGCCAGCAGCTTGGTACCCGAGGATACGTACTTC.